This T cell receptor (beta chain) was captured by sequencing in a study of response to subunit inactivated influenza vaccine (dated by TCRdb to the late 2010s). Turning to the overall study: Deep quantitative profiling of the T cell receptor repertoire was used in the study to follow responses to a trivalent subunit inactivated influenza vaccine. Study-wide findings and limitations: According to the authors, only a limited number of new T cells may be recruited by each seasonal influenza vaccination.

The germline V gene (reference sequence) specifies SEHNR as CDR1 and FQNEAQ as CDR2. Trimming accounts for 2 bases at V and 2 bases at J, while the number of junction bases matched to no gene is 4. The CDR3 contains 17 residues, cysteine and phenylalanine counted. Only the CDR3 region is kept as DNA, spanning 51 bases read in frame from base 1. Library preparation employed RT-PCR. The sample was run on an Illumina HiSeq 2500. The public reads were reprocessed in TCRdb via fastp at Q25 and MiXCR, keeping in-frame beta chains. One record per CDR3 amino acid sequence lists the most common genes and DNA. A total of over 150,000 distinct CDR3 sequences appear in this sample, 9.5% to 12% of them only once. The top ten clonotypes cover about 40% of the sample. As for this clonotype: What antigen it recognizes has not been identified. No clone much larger than this one lies a single base away; base qualities are absent.

The rearrangement joined TRBV7-9 to TRBJ2-1, and 12 junction bases match TRBD2. Sequenced here: CD8+ T cells sorted from PBMCs, sampled roughly 24 months after vaccination. The source of this sequence is a man aged 45 to 75 who received an inactivated influenza vaccine. Donor details come from another sample of the same person, matched by shared clones. CDR3 region: CASSLPLAGGTYNEQFF. The nucleotides read TGTGCCAGCAGCTTACCACTAGCGGGGGGAACCTACAATGAGCAGTTCTTC. The variable domain in full, with residues beyond the CDR3 obtained from the reference TRBV7-9 and TRBJ2-1 genes, is DTGVSQNPRHKITKRGQNVTFRCDPISEHNRLYWYRQTLGQGPEFLTYFQNEAQLEKSRLLSDRFSAERPKGSFSTLEIQRTEQGDSAMYLCASSLPLAGGTYNEQFFGPGTRLTVL.